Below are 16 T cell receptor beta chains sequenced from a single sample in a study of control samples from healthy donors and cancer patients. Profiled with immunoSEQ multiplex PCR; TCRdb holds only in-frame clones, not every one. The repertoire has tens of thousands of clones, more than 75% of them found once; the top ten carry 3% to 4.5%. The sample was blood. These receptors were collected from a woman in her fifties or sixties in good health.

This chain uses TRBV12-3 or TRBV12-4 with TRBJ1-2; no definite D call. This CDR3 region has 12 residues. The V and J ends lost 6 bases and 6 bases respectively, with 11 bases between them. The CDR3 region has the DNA TGTGCCAGCAGCGCCTCAAGGGATGGCTACACCTTC. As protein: CASSASRDGYTF.

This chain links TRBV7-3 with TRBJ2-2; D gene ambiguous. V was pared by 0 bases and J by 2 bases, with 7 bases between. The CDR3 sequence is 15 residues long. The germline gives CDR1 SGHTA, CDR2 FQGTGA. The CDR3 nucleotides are TGTGCCAGCAGCTTAACAGGGTCTAACACCGGGGAGCTGTTTTTT. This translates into CASSLTGSNTGELFF.

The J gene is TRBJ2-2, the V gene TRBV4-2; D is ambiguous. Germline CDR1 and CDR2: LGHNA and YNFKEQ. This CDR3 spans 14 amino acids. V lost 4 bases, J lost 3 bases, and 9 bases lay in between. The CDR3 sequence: CASSLVLDTGELFF. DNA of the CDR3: TGTGCCAGCAGCCTCGTGCTGGACACCGGGGAGCTGTTTTTT.

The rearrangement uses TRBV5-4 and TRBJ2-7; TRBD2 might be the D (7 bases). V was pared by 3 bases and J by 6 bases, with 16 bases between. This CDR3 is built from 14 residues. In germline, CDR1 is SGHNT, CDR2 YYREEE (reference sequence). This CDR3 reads CASSSGALAGEQYF. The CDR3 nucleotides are TGTGCCAGCAGCTCGGGGGCGTTAGCGGGCGAGCAGTACTTC.

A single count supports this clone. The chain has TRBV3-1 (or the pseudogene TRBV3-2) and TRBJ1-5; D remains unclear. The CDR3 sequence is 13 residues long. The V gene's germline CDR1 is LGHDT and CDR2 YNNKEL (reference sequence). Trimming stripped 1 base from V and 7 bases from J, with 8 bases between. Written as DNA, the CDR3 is TGTGCCAGCAGCCAAGTGGAGGGCCAGCCCCAGCATTTT. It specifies CASSQVEGQPQHF.

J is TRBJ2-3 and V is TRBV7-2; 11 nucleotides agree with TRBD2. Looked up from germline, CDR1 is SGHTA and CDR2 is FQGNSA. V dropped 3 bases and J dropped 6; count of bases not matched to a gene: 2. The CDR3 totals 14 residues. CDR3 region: CASSFGLAGDTQYF. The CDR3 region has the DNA TGTGCCAGCAGCTTTGGACTAGCGGGCGATACGCAGTATTTT.

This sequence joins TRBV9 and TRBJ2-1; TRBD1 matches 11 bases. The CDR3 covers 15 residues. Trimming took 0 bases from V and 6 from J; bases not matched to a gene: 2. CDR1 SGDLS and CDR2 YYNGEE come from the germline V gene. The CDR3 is CASSVGGTGGNEQFF. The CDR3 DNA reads TGTGCCAGCAGCGTAGGCGGGACAGGGGGCAATGAGCAGTTCTTC. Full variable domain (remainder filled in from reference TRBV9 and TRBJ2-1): DSGVTQTPKHLITATGQRVTLRCSPRSGDLSVYWYQQSLDQGLQFLIQYYNGEERAKGNILERFSAQQFPDLHSELNLSSLELGDSALYFCASSVGGTGGNEQFFGPGTRLTVL.

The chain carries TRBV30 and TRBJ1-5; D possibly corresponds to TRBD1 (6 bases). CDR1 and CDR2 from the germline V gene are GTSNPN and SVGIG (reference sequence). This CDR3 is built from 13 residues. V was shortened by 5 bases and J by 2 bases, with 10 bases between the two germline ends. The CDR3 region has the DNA TGTGCCTGGGGGGACAACCGCAATCAGCCCCAGCATTTT. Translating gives CAWGDNRNQPQHF.

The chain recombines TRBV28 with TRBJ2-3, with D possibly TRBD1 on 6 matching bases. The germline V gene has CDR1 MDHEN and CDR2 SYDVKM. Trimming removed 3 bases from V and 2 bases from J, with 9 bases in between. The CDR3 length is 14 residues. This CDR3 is CASSFLGATDTQYF. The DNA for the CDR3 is TGTGCCAGCAGTTTTTTGGGGGCCACAGATACGCAGTATTTT.

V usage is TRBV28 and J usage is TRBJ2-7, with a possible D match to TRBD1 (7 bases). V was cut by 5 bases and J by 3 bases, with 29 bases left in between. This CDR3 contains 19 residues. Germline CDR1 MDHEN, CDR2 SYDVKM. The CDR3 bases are TGTGCCAGCAGTGGAGGGGGCCTCAAAGGGAAGGGTGATCGCTACGAGCAGTACTTC. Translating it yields CASSGGGLKGKGDRYEQYF.

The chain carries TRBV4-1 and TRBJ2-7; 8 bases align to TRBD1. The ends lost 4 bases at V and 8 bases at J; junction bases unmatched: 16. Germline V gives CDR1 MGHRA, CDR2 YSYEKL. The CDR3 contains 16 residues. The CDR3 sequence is CASSRSGDRRNSKQYF. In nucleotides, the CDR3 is TGCGCCAGCAGCCGATCCGGGGACAGGAGGAATTCGAAGCAGTACTTC.

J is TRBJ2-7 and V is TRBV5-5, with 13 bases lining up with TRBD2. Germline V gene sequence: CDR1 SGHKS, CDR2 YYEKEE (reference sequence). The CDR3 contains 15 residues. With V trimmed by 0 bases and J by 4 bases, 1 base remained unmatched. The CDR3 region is CASSLGLAGGYEQYF. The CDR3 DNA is TGTGCCAGCAGCTTGGGACTAGCGGGAGGATACGAGCAGTACTTC.

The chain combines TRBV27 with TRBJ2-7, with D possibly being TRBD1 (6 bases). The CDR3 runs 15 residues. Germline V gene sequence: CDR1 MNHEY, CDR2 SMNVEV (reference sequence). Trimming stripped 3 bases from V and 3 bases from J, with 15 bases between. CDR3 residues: CASSFRLGAYYEQYF. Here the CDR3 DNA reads TGTGCCAGCAGTTTCCGTTTGGGGGCTTACTACGAGCAGTACTTC.

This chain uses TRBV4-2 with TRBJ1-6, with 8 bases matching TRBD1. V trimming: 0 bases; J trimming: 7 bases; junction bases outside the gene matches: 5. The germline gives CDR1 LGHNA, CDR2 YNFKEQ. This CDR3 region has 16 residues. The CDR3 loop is CASSQDPGTGNSPLHF. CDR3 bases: TGTGCCAGCAGCCAAGACCCAGGGACAGGAAATTCACCCCTCCACTTT.

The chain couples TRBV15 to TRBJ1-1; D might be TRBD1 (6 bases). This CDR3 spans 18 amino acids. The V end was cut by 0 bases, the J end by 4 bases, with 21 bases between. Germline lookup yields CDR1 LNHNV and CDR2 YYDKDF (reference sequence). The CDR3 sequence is CATSREGTGTVIRTEAFF. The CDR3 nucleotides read TGTGCCACCAGCAGAGAAGGTACAGGGACCGTAATCCGCACTGAAGCTTTCTTT.

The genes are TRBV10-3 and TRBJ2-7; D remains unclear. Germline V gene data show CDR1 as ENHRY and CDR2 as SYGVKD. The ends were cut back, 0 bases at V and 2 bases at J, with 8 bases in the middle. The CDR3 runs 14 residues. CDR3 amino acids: CAISESLIAYEQYF. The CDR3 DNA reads TGTGCCATCAGTGAGTCCCTCATAGCCTACGAGCAGTACTTC.